These T cell receptor beta chains were read from a single sample in a study of identifying expanded T cells in peripheral blood. TCRdb's table, derived via immunoSEQ multiplex PCR, lists solely in-frame clones and lacks some. The sample holds about 82,000 clones, around nine tenths seen once. The sample consisted of blood. These receptors were obtained from a person aged 18-70 years in good health. The CDR3 runs from the conserved cysteine through the conserved F or W. Fields, in order: V gene, J gene, clone size, D gene, CDR3 protein, CDR3 DNA. D genes are given only for firm matches. Only some rows state a clone size, as once, few, many or a class for expanded clones.

v_call: TRBV14
j_call: TRBJ2-3
clone_size: NA
d_call: NA
cdr3_aa: CASSAMPGLESDTQYF
cdr3_nt: TGTGCCAGCAGCGCGATGCCGGGGCTAGAATCAGATACGCAGTATTTT

v_call: TRBV11-2
j_call: TRBJ1-6
clone_size: NA
d_call: NA
cdr3_aa: CASSQQNSYNSPLHF
cdr3_nt: TGTGCCAGCAGCCAACAAAACTCCTATAATTCACCCCTCCACTTT

v_call: TRBV7-9
j_call: TRBJ1-1
clone_size: NA
d_call: NA
cdr3_aa: CASSNRANTEAFF
cdr3_nt: TGTGCCAGCAGCAACCGGGCCAACACTGAAGCTTTCTTT

v_call: TRBV9
j_call: TRBJ1-2
clone_size: NA
d_call: NA
cdr3_aa: CASSDNRALLDYGYTF
cdr3_nt: TGTGCCAGCAGCGACAACAGGGCCCTTTTGGACTATGGCTACACCTTC

v_call: TRBV7-2
j_call: TRBJ2-1
clone_size: NA
d_call: NA
cdr3_aa: CASSLARLNEQFF
cdr3_nt: TGTGCCAGCAGCTTAGCCCGCCTTAATGAGCAGTTCTTC

v_call: TRBV30
j_call: TRBJ1-5
clone_size: NA
d_call: TRBD1
cdr3_aa: CAWSQDRGPYSNQPQHF
cdr3_nt: TGTGCCTGGAGTCAAGACAGGGGGCCCTATAGCAATCAGCCCCAGCATTTT

v_call: TRBV7-6
j_call: TRBJ2-7
clone_size: NA
d_call: NA
cdr3_aa: CASSLSSTFGYEQYF
cdr3_nt: TGTGCCAGCAGCTTAAGTTCGACTTTCGGGTACGAGCAGTACTTC

v_call: TRBV4-2
j_call: TRBJ1-1
clone_size: NA
d_call: NA
cdr3_aa: CASSLGGGAEAFF
cdr3_nt: TGTGCCAGCAGCCTTGGGGGAGGGGCTGAAGCTTTCTTT

v_call: TRBV29-1
j_call: TRBJ1-3
clone_size: once
d_call: NA
cdr3_aa: CSVDPRGGLKGNTIYF
cdr3_nt: TGCAGCGTTGACCCGAGGGGGGGGCTAAAAGGAAACACCATATATTTT

v_call: TRBV6-5
j_call: TRBJ2-3
clone_size: NA
d_call: TRBD2
cdr3_aa: CASSWTSSLDTQYF
cdr3_nt: TGTGCCAGCAGTTGGACTAGCTCATTAGATACGCAGTATTTT

v_call: TRBV4-3
j_call: TRBJ1-1
clone_size: NA
d_call: NA
cdr3_aa: CASSQDFQNTEAFF
cdr3_nt: TGCGCCAGCAGCCAAGATTTCCAGAACACTGAAGCTTTCTTT

v_call: TRBV27
j_call: TRBJ1-5
clone_size: NA
d_call: NA
cdr3_aa: CASSPRGAYSNQPQHF
cdr3_nt: TGTGCCAGCAGCCCACGGGGGGCGTATAGCAATCAGCCCCAGCATTTT

v_call: TRBV2
j_call: TRBJ1-2
clone_size: NA
d_call: NA
cdr3_aa: CASRGEGSGYGYTF
cdr3_nt: TGTGCCAGCAGAGGGGAGGGTAGCGGCTATGGCTACACCTTC

v_call: TRBV28
j_call: TRBJ1-1
clone_size: NA
d_call: TRBD1
cdr3_aa: CASMPPQGVMNTEAFF
cdr3_nt: TGTGCCAGCATGCCACCCCAGGGGGTTATGAACACTGAAGCTTTCTTT

v_call: TRBV13
j_call: TRBJ2-7
clone_size: once
d_call: NA
cdr3_aa: CASSLERQSHEQYF
cdr3_nt: TGTGCCAGCAGCTTAGAAAGACAGAGCCACGAGCAGTACTTC

v_call: TRBV2
j_call: TRBJ2-7
clone_size: NA
d_call: TRBD2
cdr3_aa: CASSELGGPLPYEQYF
cdr3_nt: TGTGCCAGCAGTGAACTGGGAGGGCCCTTACCCTACGAGCAGTACTTC

v_call: TRBV14
j_call: TRBJ2-5
clone_size: NA
d_call: NA
cdr3_aa: CASSQDRARQETQYF
cdr3_nt: TGTGCCAGCAGCCAAGATCGTGCCAGGCAAGAGACCCAGTACTTC

v_call: TRBV2
j_call: TRBJ1-1
clone_size: once
d_call: NA
cdr3_aa: CASSKGENTEAFF
cdr3_nt: TGTGCCAGCTCCAAGGGAGAGAACACTGAAGCTTTCTTT

v_call: TRBV19
j_call: TRBJ1-6
clone_size: few
d_call: TRBD1
cdr3_aa: CASRGQGRSPLHF
cdr3_nt: TGTGCCAGTCGGGGACAGGGGCGTTCACCCCTCCACTTT

v_call: TRBV6-5
j_call: TRBJ1-1
clone_size: NA
d_call: NA
cdr3_aa: CASSRGGVPEAFF
cdr3_nt: TGTGCCAGCAGCCGGGGGGGGGTCCCTGAAGCTTTCTTT

v_call: TRBV7-3
j_call: TRBJ2-2
clone_size: few
d_call: NA
cdr3_aa: CASSLLGGNTGELFF
cdr3_nt: TGTGCCAGCAGCCTCCTGGGGGGAAACACCGGGGAGCTGTTTTTT

v_call: TRBV6-4
j_call: TRBJ1-2
clone_size: NA
d_call: TRBD1
cdr3_aa: CASSSGTGASDGYTF
cdr3_nt: TGTGCCAGCAGTTCCGGGACAGGGGCTTCAGATGGCTACACCTTC

v_call: TRBV7-9
j_call: TRBJ2-1
clone_size: NA
d_call: NA
cdr3_aa: CASSFTRAQNNEQFF
cdr3_nt: TGTGCCAGCAGCTTTACCAGAGCACAAAACAATGAGCAGTTCTTC

v_call: TRBV19
j_call: TRBJ1-2
clone_size: NA
d_call: TRBD1
cdr3_aa: CATRGQGYYGYTF
cdr3_nt: TGTGCCACCCGGGGACAGGGGTACTATGGCTACACCTTC

v_call: TRBV15
j_call: TRBJ2-3
clone_size: NA
d_call: NA
cdr3_aa: CATSRAGLSTDTQYF
cdr3_nt: TGTGCCACCAGCAGAGCAGGGCTAAGCACAGATACGCAGTATTTT

v_call: TRBV9
j_call: TRBJ2-6
clone_size: NA
d_call: TRBD1
cdr3_aa: CASSVAPPGQGTRSGANVLTF
cdr3_nt: TGTGCCAGCAGCGTAGCCCCACCGGGACAGGGAACTAGATCTGGGGCCAACGTCCTGACTTTC